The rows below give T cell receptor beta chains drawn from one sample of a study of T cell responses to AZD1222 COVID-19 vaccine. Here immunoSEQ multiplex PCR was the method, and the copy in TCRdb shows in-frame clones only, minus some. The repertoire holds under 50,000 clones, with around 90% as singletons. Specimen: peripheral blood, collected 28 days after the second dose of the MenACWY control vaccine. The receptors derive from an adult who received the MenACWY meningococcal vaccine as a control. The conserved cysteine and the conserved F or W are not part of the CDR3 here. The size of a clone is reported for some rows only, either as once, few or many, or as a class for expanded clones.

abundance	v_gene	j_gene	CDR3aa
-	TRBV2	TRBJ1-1	ASSETGQKNTEAF
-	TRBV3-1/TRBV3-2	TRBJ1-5	ASSRGVQGSQPQH
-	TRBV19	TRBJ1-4	ASSTTGATNEKLF
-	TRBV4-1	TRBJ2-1	ASSPAGQSYNEQF
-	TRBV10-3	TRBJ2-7	AISELQSHEQY
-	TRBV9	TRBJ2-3	ASSVVDLLYPDTQY
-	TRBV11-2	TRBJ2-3	ASSSGPMGTDTQY
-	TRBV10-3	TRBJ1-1	AIRAANTEAF
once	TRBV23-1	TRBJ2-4	ASSHPRAGRDKNIQY
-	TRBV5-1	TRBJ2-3	ASSSRLAGGMDTQY
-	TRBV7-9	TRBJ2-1	ASSPLAGGYNEQF
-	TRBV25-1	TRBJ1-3	ASSESVLVGNTIY
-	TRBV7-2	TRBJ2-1	ASSRGRSYNEQF
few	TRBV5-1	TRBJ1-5	ASSLEGNGNQPQH
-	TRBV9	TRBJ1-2	ASSVGGRNYGYT
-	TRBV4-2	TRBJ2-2	ASSQGSLLAGANTGELF
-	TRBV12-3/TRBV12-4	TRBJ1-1	ASRQLMNTEAF
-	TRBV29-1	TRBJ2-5	SAAQGADEGETQY
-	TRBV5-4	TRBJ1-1	ASENRLNTEAF
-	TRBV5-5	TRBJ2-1	ASSLVQGLAGPRNEQF
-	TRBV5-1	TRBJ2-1	ASRRDNKGNEQF
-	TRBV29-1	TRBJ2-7	SADRPTTKVVN
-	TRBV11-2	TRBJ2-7	ASSLSSYEQY
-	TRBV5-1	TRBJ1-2	ASSFGDSNYGYT
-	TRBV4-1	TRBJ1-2	ASSQEGGYT
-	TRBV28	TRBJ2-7	ASSPPLAGVGEQY
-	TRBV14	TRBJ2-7	ASSSRSGPEGQY
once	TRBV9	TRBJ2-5	ASSVWQGETQY
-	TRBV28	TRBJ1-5	ASSSNIPGAGQPQH
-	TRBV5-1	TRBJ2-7	ASSIGTRAHEQY
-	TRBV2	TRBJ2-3	ASTRVEADTQY
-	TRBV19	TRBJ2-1	ASSSWTSGSYNEQF
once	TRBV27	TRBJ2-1	ASSLAGYNEQF
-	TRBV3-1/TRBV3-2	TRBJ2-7	ASRDSRTYEQY
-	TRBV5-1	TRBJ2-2	ASSLALSGELF
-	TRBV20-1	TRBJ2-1	SASFGEVFNEQF
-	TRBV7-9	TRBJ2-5	ASRKPPGLAVRSQETQY
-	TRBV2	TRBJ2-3	ASSVSGTGGTDTQY
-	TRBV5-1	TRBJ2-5	ASSLGPGQETQY
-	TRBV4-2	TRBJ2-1	ASSEASGQELEQF
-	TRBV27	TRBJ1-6	ASSLLLYNSPLH
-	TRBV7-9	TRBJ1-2	ASSLGVRGYT
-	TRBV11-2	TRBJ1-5	ASSLGGAPNQPQH
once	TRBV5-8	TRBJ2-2	ASSLLAGGTGELF
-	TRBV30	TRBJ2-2	AWSHLGTTGGELF
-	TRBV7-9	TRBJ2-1	ASSLAGGRLNEQF
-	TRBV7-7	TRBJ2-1	ASSLSPGSVNEQF
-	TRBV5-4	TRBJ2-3	ASSPRLAGVPQRTQY
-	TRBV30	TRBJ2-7	AWSQQGLAGGRYSYEQY
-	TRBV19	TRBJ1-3	ASRVLNTIY
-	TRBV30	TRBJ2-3	AWSVLLAATTDTQY
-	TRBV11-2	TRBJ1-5	ASSLRGGNQPQH
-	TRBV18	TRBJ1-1	ASSTNTGNTEAF
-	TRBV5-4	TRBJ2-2	ASSRNSGSRSGELF
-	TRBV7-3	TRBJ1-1	ASSLQGTTEAF
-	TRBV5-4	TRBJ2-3	ASSLEGRSQY
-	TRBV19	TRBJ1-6	ASSSRVLNSPLH
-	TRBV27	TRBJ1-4	ASSFRNGNEKLF
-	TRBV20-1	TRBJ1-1	SASGQGDTEAF
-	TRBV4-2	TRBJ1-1	ASTQNTEAF